The 10 T cell receptor beta chains below all came from one sample that was sequenced in a study of CXCR3-negative and CXCR3-positive naive CD8 T cells. The authors made the TRB cDNA libraries by 5' RACE using UMI labels. No DNA is given; TCRdb re-called the 5' RACE reads and lists each CDR3 protein once. In all, the sample yields 20,000 to 25,000 distinct CDR3 sequences. Source material: memory CD8+ T cells from blood. Receptors were obtained from a human donor in good health. Some clones in this sample may be carry-over from other donors' samples.

CDR3 region: CASSLVVDGSPLHF. The chain couples TRBV7-2 to TRBJ1-6. CDR3 length equals 14 residues. CDR1 is SGHTA, CDR2 FQGNSA, per germline.

The chain links TRBV27 to TRBJ2-3; TCRdb's D call, TRBD2, is unchecked because there is no DNA. CDR1 MNHEY and CDR2 SMNVEV come from the germline V gene (reference sequence). The CDR3 has 15 residues. The CDR3 region is CASTGRYTSTGTQYF.

The V and J genes are TRBV28 and TRBJ2-3; the D call of TRBD2 rests on TCRdb alone, since no DNA is present to check it. The germline CDR1 and CDR2 sequences are MDHEN and SYDVKM. CDR3 length equals 12 residues. The CDR3 spells CASSPSTDTQYF.

This chain links TRBV29-1 with TRBJ1-1. The germline gives CDR1 SQVTM, CDR2 ANQGSEA. CDR3 length: 12 residues. Here the CDR3 reads CSVYPENTEAFF.

The chain combines TRBV25-1 with TRBJ2-7. CDR1 MGHDK and CDR2 SYGVNS come from the germline V gene. The CDR3 extends over 13 amino acids. CDR3 region: CASSALISYEQYF.

The CDR3: CASSGFHVRRTSGGTGELFF. V usage is TRBV9 and J usage is TRBJ2-2; the TCRdb call, TRBD2, lacks DNA for checking. In germline, CDR1 is SGDLS, CDR2 YYNGEE. The CDR3 sequence is 20 residues long.

The J gene is TRBJ2-1, the V gene TRBV6-2 or TRBV6-3; lacking DNA, the TRBD2 call made by TCRdb goes unchecked. Germline-derived CDR1 and CDR2 are MNHEY and SVGEGT. The CDR3 has 14 amino acids. The CDR3 reads CASSSTVPGNEQFF.

The chain is built from TRBV7-8 and TRBJ2-4. The CDR3 covers 15 residues. CDR1 is SGHVS and CDR2 is FQNEAQ in the germline V gene. The CDR3 protein is CASSLLGIKVDIQYF.

This chain connects TRBV28 to TRBJ2-5; TCRdb's D call, TRBD2, is unchecked because there is no DNA. The CDR3 is made up of 15 amino acids. Germline loops: CDR1 MDHEN, CDR2 SYDVKM. CDR3 residues: CASSLPGGGRETQYF.

The CDR3 here is CSARRLAGGFYEQYF. This chain joins TRBV20-1 and TRBJ2-7; TCRdb designates TRBD2, a call that cannot be tested without DNA. Germline values: CDR1 DFQATT, CDR2 SNEGSKA (reference sequence). This CDR3 comprises 15 residues.